The 15 T cell receptor beta chains presented below share a single source sample, sequenced in a study of control samples from healthy donors and cancer patients. Only in-frame clones appear in the TCRdb table, and some are missing; sequencing was by immunoSEQ multiplex PCR. The table includes around 30,000 clones, approximately 90% detected once. The specimen sequenced was PBMCs. These receptor sequences come from a woman aged 40 to 50 with lung cancer.

This clone was found once. The rearrangement uses TRBV30 and TRBJ1-3; D gene uncertain. Trimming took 0 bases from V and 0 from J, leaving 3 bases between them. Germline V lookup: CDR1 GTSNPN, CDR2 SVGIG (reference sequence). CDR3 length equals 13 residues. DNA for the CDR3: TGTGCCTGGAGTGTGAACTCTGGAAACACCATATATTTT. The encoded protein is CAWSVNSGNTIYF. Using reference TRBV30 and TRBJ1-3 for the parts outside the CDR3, the full variable domain is SQTIHQWPATLVQPVGSPLSLECTVEGTSNPNLYWYRQAAGRGLQLLFYSVGIGQISSEVPQNLSASRPQDRQFILSSKKLLLSDSGFYLCAWSVNSGNTIYFGEGSWLTVV.

The chain uses TRBV28 and TRBJ1-2; 7 bases are shared with TRBD1. Germline V lookup: CDR1 MDHEN, CDR2 SYDVKM. The CDR3 sequence is 14 residues long. J lost 4 bases, V lost 6 bases, and 8 bases had no gene match. CDR3 protein: CASSIPRGAYGYTF. The CDR3 nucleotides read TGTGCCAGCAGCATCCCCAGGGGGGCCTATGGCTACACCTTC.

The chain carries TRBV7-3 and TRBJ1-2; D is ambiguous. The CDR3 loop spans 13 amino acids. V shed 4 bases and J shed 2 bases, with 8 bases lying between them. Per the germline V gene, CDR1 is SGHTA and CDR2 is FQGTGA. DNA of the CDR3: TGTGCCAGCAGCTCCCAACCGAACTATGGCTACACCTTC. Its protein product is CASSSQPNYGYTF.

V gene TRBV7-3 combines with J gene TRBJ1-1; 11 nucleotides align to TRBD1. J lost 1 base, V lost 5 bases, and 9 bases had no gene match. CDR3 length: 17 amino acids. Looked up from germline, CDR1 is SGHTA and CDR2 is FQGTGA. The CDR3 reads CASSRGAGTGGNTEAFF. In DNA, the CDR3 is TGTGCCAGCAGCCGCGGGGCAGGGACAGGGGGGAACACTGAAGCTTTCTTT.

This clone was seen a handful of times. The gene calls are TRBV7-6 and TRBJ2-1; the match to TRBD2 covers 7 bases. Germline-derived CDR1 and CDR2 are SGHVS and FNYEAQ. This CDR3 region has 16 residues. The V gene end was trimmed by 3 bases and the J gene end by 6 bases; junction bases not matched to a gene: 11. The CDR3 DNA follows: TGTGCCAGCAGCTTCATCAGCGGGGAATCAGGCAATGAGCAGTTCTTC. This gives the protein CASSFISGESGNEQFF. Using reference TRBV7-6 and TRBJ2-1 for the parts outside the CDR3, the full variable domain is GAGVSQSPRYKVTKRGQDVALRCDPISGHVSLYWYRQALGQGPEFLTYFNYEAQQDKSGLPNDRFSAERPEGSISTLTIQRTEQRDSAMYRCASSFISGESGNEQFFGPGTRLTVL.

The J gene is TRBJ2-7, the V gene TRBV7-9, with D perhaps TRBD2 (5 bases). The V gene's germline CDR1 is SEHNR and CDR2 FQNEAQ (reference sequence). V gave up 3 bases and J gave up 0 bases, with 9 bases separating them. CDR3 size: 14 residues. The CDR3 DNA reads TGTGCCAGCAGCTTGGTCGGGAACTCCTACGAGCAGTACTTC. Encoded protein: CASSLVGNSYEQYF.

This chain uses TRBV21-1 with TRBJ1-4. TRBV21-1 is marked as a pseudogene. The CDR3 runs to 20 residues. As DNA, the CDR3 is TGTGCCAGCAGCAAAGTCGGGCCCTGCGACCCCCCCTCCGGTAATGAAAAACTGTTTTTT. This encodes CASSKVGPCDPPSGNEKLFF.

This chain connects TRBV10-3 to TRBJ2-1, with D unresolved. The CDR3 has 15 residues. V shed 2 bases and J shed 3 bases, with 11 bases lying between them. Germline CDR1 ENHRY, CDR2 SYGVKD. As DNA, the CDR3 is TGTGCCATCAGTGAGGCAGGCCTCTTCTACAATGAGCAGTTCTTC. Its translation is CAISEAGLFYNEQFF.

This clone appeared a few times. The junction shows a germline mismatch at one end, possibly a read error. V is TRBV5-6 and J is TRBJ1-2, with D uncertain. The CDR3 sequence is 11 residues long. CDR1 is SGHDT and CDR2 is YYEEEE in the germline V gene. The DNA of the CDR3 is TGTGCCAGCAGCTTGGCGCAGGCCCTTCACTTC. Translation gives CASSLAQALHF.

The J gene is TRBJ2-1, the V gene TRBV6-5; no firm D call. Germline V gene lookup returns CDR1 MNHEY and CDR2 SVGAGI. With 0 bases removed from V and 3 bases from J, the gap between germline ends came to 12 bases. The CDR3 contains 16 residues. The chain's CDR3 is CASSYSSQKYYNEQFF. CDR3 bases: TGTGCCAGCAGTTACTCGAGCCAGAAATACTACAATGAGCAGTTCTTC.

This chain connects TRBV11-3 to TRBJ2-7, with 8 positions matching TRBD1. CDR1 is SGHNT, CDR2 YENEEA, per germline. This CDR3 is 13 amino acids long. Trimming at V came to 5 bases and at J to 2 bases, leaving 2 bases not matched to a gene. CDR3 in DNA: TGTGCCAGCAGCCTGACAGGGGCCTACGAGCAGTACTTC. Its translation: CASSLTGAYEQYF.

In its sample, this clone was seen once. The chain recombines TRBV9 with TRBJ1-1, with a tentative D call TRBD1 (5 bases). Germline V lookup: CDR1 SGDLS, CDR2 YYNGEE. The CDR3 length is 14 residues. V was cut by 4 bases and J by 2 bases, with 12 bases left in between. In DNA form, the CDR3 reads TGTGCCAGCAGCCCATACCAGGGAAACACTGAAGCTTTCTTT. Protein: CASSPYQGNTEAFF.

This clone was picked up one time. This chain connects TRBV3-1 (or the pseudogene TRBV3-2) to TRBJ1-4; TRBD1 aligns across 7 bases. V shed 6 bases, J shed 0 bases, and the junction held 10 bases outside the gene matches. Per germline, CDR1 LGHDT and CDR2 YNNKEL (reference sequence). CDR3 length equals 17 residues. The CDR3 sequence is CASSPSGQLTTNEKLFF. The CDR3 DNA sequence: TGTGCCAGCAGTCCCTCGGGACAGCTGACAACTAATGAAAAACTGTTTTTT.

This chain uses TRBV4-2 with TRBJ1-2, with D possibly matching TRBD1 (6 bases). Trimming cost V 1 base and J 8 bases, with 17 bases left between them. Germline assignment: CDR1 LGHNA and CDR2 YNFKEQ. The length of the CDR3 is 15 residues. The CDR3, as DNA: TGTGCCAGCAGCCAAGGAACCCAGGACAGCCTAGGCTACACCTTC. Its translation is CASSQGTQDSLGYTF.

The chain joins TRBV19 to TRBJ1-5, with D tentatively TRBD1 (5 bases). The CDR3 has 15 residues. Germline V CDR1 and CDR2: LNHDA, SQIVND (reference sequence). Trimming took 1 base from V and 6 from J, leaving 13 bases between them. CDR3: CASSIGPGVVQPQHF. CDR3 DNA: TGTGCCAGTAGTATAGGCCCGGGGGTGGTTCAGCCCCAGCATTTT.